This T cell receptor (beta chain) was captured in a study of T cells after yellow fever vaccination. This clonotype was recorded at least ten times. TCRdb used MiXCR to reprocess the 5' RACE reads, holding one entry per CDR3 protein. The sample lists some 250,000 distinct CDR3 sequences; roughly 4% were seen once. The sample consisted of PBMCs, taken 15 days after the yellow fever booster vaccination. The source of this sequence is a man aged 18 to 29 who received the YFV17D yellow fever vaccine.

CDR3 sequence (DNA): TGTGCCACCGCCCCCGCCGGCTCCTACAATGAGCAGTTCTTC. The encoded protein is CATAPAGSYNEQFF. V is TRBV24-1 and J is TRBJ2-1; D uncertain. Trimming removed 9 bases from V and 0 bases from J, with 11 bases in between. Germline V CDR1 and CDR2: KGHDR, SFDVKD. The CDR3 contains 14 residues.